This TCR beta chain originates from a study of blood T cell repertoires in COVID-19. Whole-study context: T cells, B-cell-depleted T cells, or PBMCs supplied cDNA or gDNA.

The CDR3 runs 12 residues. Germline V gene lookup returns CDR1 MDHEN and CDR2 SYDVKM. Regarding this clone: Germline and junction disagree at one end, which may indicate a read error.

Study processing details: Reference gene primers were amplified, and this amplification served to estimate nucleated cell counts. This table comes from immunoSEQ multiplex PCR, and its TCRdb copy is limited to in-frame clones, with some not included. That table furnishes V, J and clone size, whereas the DNA furnished D and trimming. The sample records 410,000 or so clones, 89% being singletons. Seattle researchers signed up patients amid active infection and tracked them longitudinally. The rearrangement links TRBV28 to TRBJ2-4, with a tentative D call TRBD1 (6 bases). The source is a middle-aged woman with COVID-19, enrolled during active disease. Sequences were obtained from peripheral blood. This chain's CDR3 is CASSLEGGTGHF. In nucleotides, the CDR3 is TGTGCCAGCAGTTTAGAGGGTGGCACAGGGCACTTC.